Given below is one T cell receptor (beta chain) in context. The record originates from a study of PD-L1 blockade in urothelial cancer. Study as a whole: Bladder-origin urothelial cancer in males described about 85% of the roughly 29 patients. Each participant's history included 0 to 3 prior chemotherapy regimens. At 3 weeks (second dose) and 6 weeks after starting treatment, blood was analyzed.

Time point defined: pretreatment peripheral blood. All patients carried locally advanced or metastatic urothelial carcinoma. Produced via immunoSEQ multiplex PCR; TCRdb's table is partial and in-frame only. The sample consists of just under 40,000 clones, more than 85% of them appearing once. The sequence was obtained from a woman aged 55-69 years with urothelial cancer. This material consisted of PBMCs, taken around atezolizumab (anti-PD-L1) treatment.

CDR3 DNA: TGTGCCAGCAGTGAAGCGGGGGGGGCGCGAATATATAGCAATCAGCCCCAGCATTTT. Its translation is CASSEAGGARIYSNQPQHF. V usage is TRBV2 and J usage is TRBJ1-5; perhaps TRBD1 as D (6 bases). The germline V gene encodes CDR1 SNHLY and CDR2 FYNNEI. The germline V and J ends were trimmed by 0 bases and 0 bases, with 18 bases remaining between them. This CDR3 region has 19 residues.